This T cell receptor (beta chain) was sequenced for a study of T-cell memory formation after mild COVID-19. Germline CDR1 and CDR2: ENHRY and SYGVKD. The trim removed 4 bases at V and 3 bases at J, leaving 6 bases unmatched. The CDR3 is 16 amino acids. TCRdb processed the 5' RACE reads anew with MiXCR; each CDR3 protein has one entry. Counted here are a few hundred thousand distinct CDR3 sequences, more than 20% occurring once; the ten biggest clones make up 8.8%. The receptor comes from an adult woman who had mild COVID-19 (a few samples of this study predate the infection). Cell type and time point are not known. The chain has TRBV10-3 and TRBJ2-7, with 13 bases lining up with TRBD2. Material for sequencing was PBMCs or a T cell subset sorted from them (not recorded which). CDR3 nucleotides: TGTGCCATCAGTGGTGGACTAGCGGGAGTAGACTACGAGCAGTACTTC. This gives the protein CAISGGLAGVDYEQYF.